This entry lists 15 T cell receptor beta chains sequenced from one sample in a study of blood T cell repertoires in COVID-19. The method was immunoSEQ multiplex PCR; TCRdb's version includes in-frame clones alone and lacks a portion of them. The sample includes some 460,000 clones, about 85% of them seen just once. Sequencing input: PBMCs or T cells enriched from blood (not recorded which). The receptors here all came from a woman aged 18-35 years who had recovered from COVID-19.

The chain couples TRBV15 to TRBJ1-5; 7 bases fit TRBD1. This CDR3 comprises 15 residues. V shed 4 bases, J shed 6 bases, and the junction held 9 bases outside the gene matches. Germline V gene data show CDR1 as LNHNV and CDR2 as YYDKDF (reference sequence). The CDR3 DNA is TGTGCCACCAGCAAGCGAGCCCAGGGGGGTCAGCCCCAGCATTTT. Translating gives CATSKRAQGGQPQHF.

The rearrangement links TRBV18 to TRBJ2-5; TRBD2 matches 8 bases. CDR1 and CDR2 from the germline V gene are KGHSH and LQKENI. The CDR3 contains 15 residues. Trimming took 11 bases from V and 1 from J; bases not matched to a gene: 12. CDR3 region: CAVSRGGAGQETQYF. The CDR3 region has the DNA TGTGCCGTCTCCCGGGGGGGAGCAGGCCAAGAGACCCAGTACTTC.

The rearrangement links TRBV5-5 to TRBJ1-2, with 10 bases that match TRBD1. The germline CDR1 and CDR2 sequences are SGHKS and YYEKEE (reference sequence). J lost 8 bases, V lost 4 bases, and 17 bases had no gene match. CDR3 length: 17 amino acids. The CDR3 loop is CASSLYGRLTGGEGYTF. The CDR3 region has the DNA TGTGCCAGCAGCCTCTACGGGCGGCTGACAGGGGGCGAAGGCTACACCTTC.

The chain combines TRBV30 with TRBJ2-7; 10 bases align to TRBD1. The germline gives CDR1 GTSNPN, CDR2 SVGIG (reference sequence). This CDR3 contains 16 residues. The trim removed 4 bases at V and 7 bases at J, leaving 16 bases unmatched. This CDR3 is CAWTYRGGQGSREQYF. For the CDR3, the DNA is TGTGCCTGGACGTATCGGGGGGGACAGGGGTCACGGGAGCAGTACTTC.

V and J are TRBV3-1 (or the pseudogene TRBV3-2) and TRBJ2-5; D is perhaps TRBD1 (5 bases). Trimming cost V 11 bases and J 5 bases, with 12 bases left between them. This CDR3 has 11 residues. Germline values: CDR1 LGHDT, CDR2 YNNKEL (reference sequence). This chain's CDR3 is CASGRAETQYF. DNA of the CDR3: TGTGCCTCTGGCAGGGCTGAGACCCAGTACTTC.

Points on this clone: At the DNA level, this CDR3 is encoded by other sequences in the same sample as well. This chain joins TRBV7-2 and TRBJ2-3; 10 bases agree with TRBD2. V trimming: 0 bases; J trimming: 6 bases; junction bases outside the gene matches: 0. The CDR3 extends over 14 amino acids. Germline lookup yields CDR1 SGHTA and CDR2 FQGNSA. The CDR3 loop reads CASSLASGGDTQYF. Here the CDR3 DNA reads TGTGCCAGCAGCTTAGCTAGCGGGGGGGATACGCAGTATTTT.

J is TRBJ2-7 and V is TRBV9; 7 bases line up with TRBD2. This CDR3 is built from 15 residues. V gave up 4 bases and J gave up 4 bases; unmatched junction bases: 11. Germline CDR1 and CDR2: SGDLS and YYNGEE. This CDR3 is CASSWGAGLAYEQYF. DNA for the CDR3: TGTGCCAGCAGCTGGGGAGCGGGGCTCGCGTACGAGCAGTACTTC.

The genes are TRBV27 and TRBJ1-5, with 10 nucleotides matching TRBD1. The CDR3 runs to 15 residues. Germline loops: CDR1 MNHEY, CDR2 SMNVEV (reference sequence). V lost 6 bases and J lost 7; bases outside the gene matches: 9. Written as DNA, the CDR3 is TGTGCCAGCAGCGCCGTACGGGACAGGGGCCAGCCCCAGCATTTT. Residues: CASSAVRDRGQPQHF.

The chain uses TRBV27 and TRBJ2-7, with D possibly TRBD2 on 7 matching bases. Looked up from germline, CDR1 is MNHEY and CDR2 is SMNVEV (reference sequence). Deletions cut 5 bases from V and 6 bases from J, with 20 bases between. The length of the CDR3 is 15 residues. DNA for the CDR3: TGTGCCAGCAGTCTTGCGGGGGCAGGGAGAGGCGAGCAGTACTTC. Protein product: CASSLAGAGRGEQYF.

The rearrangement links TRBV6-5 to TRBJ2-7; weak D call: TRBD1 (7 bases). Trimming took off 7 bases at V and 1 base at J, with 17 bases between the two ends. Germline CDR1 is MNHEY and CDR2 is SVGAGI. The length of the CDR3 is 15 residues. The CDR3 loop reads CASKQGGRRSYEQYF. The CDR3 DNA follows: TGTGCCAGCAAGCAGGGGGGACGGAGGTCCTACGAGCAGTACTTC.

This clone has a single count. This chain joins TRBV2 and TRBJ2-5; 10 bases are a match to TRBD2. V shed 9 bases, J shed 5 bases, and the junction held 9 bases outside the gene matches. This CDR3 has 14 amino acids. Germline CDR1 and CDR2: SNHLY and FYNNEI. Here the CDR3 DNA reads TGTGCCAGTCTCGAGCGGGGGGGTATGGAGACCCAGTACTTC. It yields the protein CASLERGGMETQYF.

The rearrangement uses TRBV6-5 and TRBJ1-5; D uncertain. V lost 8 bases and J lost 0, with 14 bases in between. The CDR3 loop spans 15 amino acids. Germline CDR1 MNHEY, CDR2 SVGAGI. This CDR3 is CASGEFAVSNQPQHF. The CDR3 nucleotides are TGTGCCAGCGGGGAGTTTGCAGTTAGCAATCAGCCCCAGCATTTT.

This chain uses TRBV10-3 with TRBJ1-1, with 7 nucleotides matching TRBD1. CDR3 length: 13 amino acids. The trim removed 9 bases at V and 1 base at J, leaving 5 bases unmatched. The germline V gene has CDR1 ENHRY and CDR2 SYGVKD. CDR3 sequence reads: CAITGVENTEAFF. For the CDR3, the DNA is TGTGCCATTACAGGGGTTGAGAACACTGAAGCTTTCTTT.

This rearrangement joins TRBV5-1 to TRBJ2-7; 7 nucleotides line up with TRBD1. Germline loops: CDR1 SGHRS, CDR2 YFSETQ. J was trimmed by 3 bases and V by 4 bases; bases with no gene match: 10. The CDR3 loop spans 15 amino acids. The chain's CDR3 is CASSPTPGQSYEQYF. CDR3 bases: TGCGCCAGCAGCCCGACGCCGGGACAGAGCTACGAGCAGTACTTC.

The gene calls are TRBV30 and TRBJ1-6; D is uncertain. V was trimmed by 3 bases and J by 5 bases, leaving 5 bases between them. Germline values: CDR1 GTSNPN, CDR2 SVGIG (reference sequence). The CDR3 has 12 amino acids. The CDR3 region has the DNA TGTGCCTGGAGGGAGAATAATTCACCCCTCCACTTT. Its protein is CAWRENNSPLHF.